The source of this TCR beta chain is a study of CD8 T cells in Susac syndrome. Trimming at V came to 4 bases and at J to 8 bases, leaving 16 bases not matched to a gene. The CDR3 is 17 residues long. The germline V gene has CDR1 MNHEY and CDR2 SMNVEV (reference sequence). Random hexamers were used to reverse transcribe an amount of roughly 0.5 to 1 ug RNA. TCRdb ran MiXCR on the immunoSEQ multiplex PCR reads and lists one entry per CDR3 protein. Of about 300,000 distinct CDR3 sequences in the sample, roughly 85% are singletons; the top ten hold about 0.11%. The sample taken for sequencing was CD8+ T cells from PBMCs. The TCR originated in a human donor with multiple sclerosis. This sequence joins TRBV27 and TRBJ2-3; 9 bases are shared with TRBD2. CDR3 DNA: TGTGCCAGCAGTTCAGCCTCGGGGGCGGGAGGGCCAGTTACGCAGTATTTT. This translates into CASSSASGAGGPVTQYF.